One and the same sample provided the 21 T cell receptor beta chains below, sequenced in a study of Ad26.COV2.S vaccination and SARS-CoV-2 variants. Some clones are missing from TCRdb's copy, which holds only in-frame ones; the method was immunoSEQ multiplex PCR. This table has more than 40,000 clones, roughly 84% appearing once. Here the sequenced sample was peripheral blood, taken after recovery from COVID-19. All receptors come from a human donor who had recovered from COVID-19.

The chain links TRBV5-4 to TRBJ2-7; D ambiguous. Trimming stripped 0 bases from V and 3 bases from J, with 4 bases between. The CDR3 runs 12 residues. The germline CDR1 and CDR2 sequences are SGHNT and YYREEE (reference sequence). This CDR3 reads CASSLDNYEQYV. The CDR3 DNA follows: TGTGCCAGCAGCTTGGATAACTACGAGCAGTACGTC.

This clone was counted a few times. This specimen includes other DNA sequences encoding the same CDR3. The chain uses TRBV10-2 and TRBJ1-2, with a tentative D call TRBD1 (5 bases). This CDR3 region has 14 residues. Germline values: CDR1 WSHSY, CDR2 SAAADI. Deletions cut 0 bases from V and 8 bases from J, with 13 bases between. The CDR3 region has the DNA TGCGCCAGCAGTGAGTCGAGGCAGGGCTTAGGCTACACCTTC. As protein: CASSESRQGLGYTF.

In DNA form, the CDR3 reads TGTGCCAGCAGCCCGGACAGATTCCCTTATGGCTACACCTTC. This sequence encodes CASSPDRFPYGYTF. The chain is built from TRBV11-2 and TRBJ1-2; tentatively, D is TRBD1 (6 bases). The CDR3 covers 14 residues. CDR1 and CDR2 from the germline V gene are SGHAT and FQNNGV. V was pared by 5 bases and J by 5 bases, with 15 bases between.

The chain has TRBV4-1 and TRBJ1-5; D ambiguous. The germline V and J ends were trimmed by 0 bases and 5 bases, with 8 bases remaining between them. This CDR3 comprises 14 residues. In germline, CDR1 is MGHRA, CDR2 YSYEKL. The CDR3 DNA reads as TGCGCCAGCAGCCAAGATGGAAGGGATCAGCCCCAGCATTTT. Protein: CASSQDGRDQPQHF.

The chain uses TRBV19 and TRBJ1-5, with D hard to call. Germline V gene lookup returns CDR1 LNHDA and CDR2 SQIVND (reference sequence). The CDR3 loop spans 13 amino acids. V was cut by 5 bases and J by 2 bases, with 7 bases left in between. CDR3 protein: CASSQGRNQPQHF. The CDR3, as DNA: TGTGCCAGTAGTCAAGGCCGCAATCAGCCCCAGCATTTT.

The rearrangement links TRBV7-3 to TRBJ2-2, with 11 positions matching TRBD2. The CDR3 is made up of 15 amino acids. CDR1 SGHTA and CDR2 FQGTGA come from the germline V gene. Germline trimming cut 5 bases from V and 4 bases from J; bases unmatched to any gene: 3. For the CDR3, the DNA is TGTGCCAGCAGCCCAACTAGCGGGGGCACCGGGGAGCTGTTTTTT. Translated: CASSPTSGGTGELFF.

The gene calls are TRBV5-1 and TRBJ2-5; D tentatively reads TRBD1 or TRBD2 (5 bases each). Germline V gene sequence: CDR1 SGHRS, CDR2 YFSETQ. V shed 1 base and J shed 4 bases, with 8 bases lying between them. The CDR3 length is 13 residues. CDR3 sequence (DNA): TGCGCCAGCAGCTTGCTTGGGACAGAGACCCAGTACTTC. Amino acids: CASSLLGTETQYF.

The genes are TRBV5-1 and TRBJ1-1; weak D call: TRBD1 (6 bases). Germline V gene sequence: CDR1 SGHRS, CDR2 YFSETQ. The V gene lost 3 bases and the J gene lost 4 bases, with 19 bases spanning the gap. This CDR3 is built from 16 residues. CDR3 bases: TGCGCCAGCAGCTGGGGCGACAGGACCTCGGGCACTGAAGCTTTCTTT. As protein: CASSWGDRTSGTEAFF.

The rearrangement joins TRBV5-3 to TRBJ1-5; no definite D call. TRBV5-3 is an open reading frame whose function is uncertain. The V gene lost 4 bases and the J gene lost 4 bases, with 9 bases spanning the gap. CDR3 size: 13 residues. The CDR3 bases are TGTGCCAGAAGCCCAGCGGGGAATCAGCCCCAGCATTTT. Its translation is CARSPAGNQPQHF.

The count of this clone is one. This rearrangement joins TRBV5-1 to TRBJ2-1; 10 bases match TRBD2. The V gene end was trimmed by 0 bases and the J gene end by 8 bases; junction bases not matched to a gene: 5. The CDR3 has 15 residues. CDR1 and CDR2 from the germline V gene are SGHRS and YFSETQ. This chain's CDR3 is CASSLVSSGSYEQFF. The DNA of the CDR3 is TGCGCCAGCAGCTTGGTGTCTAGCGGGAGCTATGAGCAGTTCTTC.

V usage is TRBV14 and J usage is TRBJ2-7, with D hard to call. The germline gives CDR1 SGHDN, CDR2 FVKESK. CDR3 size: 11 residues. The germline V and J ends were trimmed by 1 base and 2 bases, with 0 bases remaining between them. CDR3 amino acids: CASSQAYEQYF. The DNA of the CDR3 is TGTGCCAGCAGCCAAGCCTACGAGCAGTACTTC.

The chain is built from TRBV11-2 and TRBJ2-2; D is undetermined. Germline V gene lookup returns CDR1 SGHAT and CDR2 FQNNGV. CDR3 length equals 18 residues. The V gene lost 4 bases and the J gene lost 7 bases, with 25 bases spanning the gap. CDR3 in DNA: TGTGCCAGCAGCTCGTCCAAGGGCAGGTCTCCCTCTCTCGGGGAGCTGTTTTTT. Its protein product is CASSSSKGRSPSLGELFF.

The chain uses TRBV10-1 and TRBJ1-4, with D perhaps matching TRBD1 (5 bases). The V and J ends lost 2 bases and 6 bases respectively, with 10 bases between them. CDR3 length: 14 residues. Germline V CDR1 and CDR2: WNHNN, SYGVQD (reference sequence). CDR3 bases: TGCGCCAGCAGTGAGCTTCAAGGGGATGAAAAACTGTTTTTT. This encodes CASSELQGDEKLFF.

This rearrangement joins TRBV6-1 to TRBJ2-7, with a possible D match to TRBD1 (6 bases). This CDR3 contains 16 residues. CDR1 is MNHNS and CDR2 is SASEGT in the germline V gene. V dropped 4 bases and J dropped 0 bases, with 16 bases sitting between them. CDR3 loop: CASSVDRTASSYEQYV. For the CDR3, the DNA is TGTGCCAGCAGTGTAGATAGGACAGCTAGCTCCTACGAGCAGTACGTC.

This clone occurred many times. V is TRBV7-2 and J is TRBJ2-1; the D is unclear. CDR3 length: 12 residues. From germline, CDR1 is SGHTA and CDR2 FQGNSA. Trimming removed 3 bases from V and 6 bases from J, with 6 bases in between. CDR3 coding DNA: TGTGCCAGCAGCTTGTTCAGCAATGAGCAGTTCTTC. Encoded protein: CASSLFSNEQFF.

The chain joins TRBV11-2 to TRBJ2-6; D is ambiguous. Per germline, CDR1 SGHAT and CDR2 FQNNGV. Trimming shortened V by 5 bases and J by 0 bases, and 11 bases separated the two germline ends. The CDR3 extends over 16 amino acids. CDR3 nucleotide sequence: TGTGCCAGCAGCCTACGACGGTCCTCTGGGGCCAACGTCCTGACTTTC. It translates to CASSLRRSSGANVLTF.

The chain couples TRBV27 to TRBJ1-1; the D gene is possibly TRBD1 (5 bases). V was shortened by 6 bases and J by 5 bases, with 10 bases between the two germline ends. CDR3 length: 12 residues. The germline CDR1 and CDR2 sequences are MNHEY and SMNVEV (reference sequence). In nucleotides, the CDR3 is TGTGCCAGCAGCGGAGAGGGGACTGAAGCTTTCTTT. This sequence encodes CASSGEGTEAFF.

CDR3 nucleotides: TGCGCCAGCAGTGATACGGCCGCGGTGGAAAAACTGTTTTTT. It codes for CASSDTAAVEKLFF. This sequence joins TRBV10-1 and TRBJ1-4, with D unresolved. The V end lost 3 bases, the J end lost 8 bases, and 13 bases lay between the germline ends. CDR3 size: 14 residues. Germline-derived CDR1 and CDR2 are WNHNN and SYGVQD (reference sequence).

This clone was recorded a few times. The chain joins TRBV27 to TRBJ1-2; TRBD1 aligns across 7 bases. Germline assignment: CDR1 MNHEY and CDR2 SMNVEV (reference sequence). The CDR3 totals 14 residues. With 3 bases clipped from V and 0 bases from J, the junction kept 1 base outside the gene matches. The CDR3 DNA follows: TGTGCCAGCAGTTTCGGGACAGCTAACTATGGCTACACCTTC. It yields the protein CASSFGTANYGYTF.

This rearrangement joins TRBV11-3 to TRBJ2-5; D possibly uses TRBD1 or TRBD2 (5 bases each). Germline V CDR1 and CDR2: SGHNT, YENEEA. CDR3 length: 13 residues. V was clipped by 2 bases and J by 5 bases, with 9 bases between them. The CDR3 reads CASSLLGDETQYF. The CDR3 nucleotides read TGTGCCAGCAGCTTACTGGGGGACGAGACCCAGTACTTC.

The chain uses TRBV10-3 and TRBJ1-5; the match to TRBD1 covers 7 bases. The CDR3 is 12 amino acids. The germline gives CDR1 ENHRY, CDR2 SYGVKD. Trimming at V came to 10 bases and at J to 2 bases, leaving 2 bases not matched to a gene. The DNA of the CDR3 is TGTGCCACGGGGACAGGCAATCAGCCCCAGCATTTT. Translated, it gives CATGTGNQPQHF.